These 15 T cell receptor beta chains came from one sample sequenced in a study of cytomegalovirus exposure and HLA in healthy donors (dated by TCRdb to 2016 to 2017). Libraries were constructed by the immunoSEQ multiplex PCR assay. For the multiplex PCR, a mixture combining 60 forward primers for TCR Vbeta segments and 13 reverse primers for TCR Jbeta segments was used. Held by TCRdb, this immuneACCESS table contains in-frame sequences only and omits some clones. Under half of the omission traces to an unresolved V gene where checked; the cause of the rest is unknown. This sample is represented by approximately 150,000 clones; around 79% of them were singletons. The top ten constitute under 2.5% of the sample. Sequencing used PBMCs. The source of these receptors is a man in his forties or fifties in good health and CMV-seronegative.

This chain joins TRBV7-2 and TRBJ2-2, with D possibly matching TRBD1 (5 bases). The CDR3 runs to 13 residues. The V gene's germline CDR1 is SGHTA and CDR2 FQGNSA. Trimming took off 3 bases at V and 3 bases at J, with 5 bases between the two ends. In nucleotides, the CDR3 is TGTGCCAGCAGCTTGGGGCACACCGGGGAGCTGTTTTTT. Its translation is CASSLGHTGELFF.

This chain joins TRBV5-1 and TRBJ2-7; no definite D call. The CDR3 loop spans 14 amino acids. The V gene's germline CDR1 is SGHRS and CDR2 YFSETQ. With 0 bases removed from V and 5 bases from J, the gap between germline ends came to 12 bases. The CDR3 sequence: CASSLGQVVHEQYF. Here the CDR3 DNA reads TGCGCCAGCAGCTTGGGGCAGGTAGTCCACGAGCAGTACTTC.

The chain uses TRBV7-8 and TRBJ2-7; a possible D gene is TRBD2 (7 bases). V lost 5 bases to trimming and J lost 2 bases, with 16 bases between them. Per germline, CDR1 SGHVS and CDR2 FQNEAQ. This CDR3 has 15 residues. Here the CDR3 reads CASSPYVGGAYEQYF. The CDR3 nucleotides read TGTGCCAGCAGCCCCTACGTAGGGGGGGCCTACGAGCAGTACTTC. Full variable domain (missing parts from reference TRBV7-8 and TRBJ2-7): GAGVSQSPRYKVAKRGQDVALRCDPISGHVSLFWYQQALGQGPEFLTYFQNEAQLDKSGLPSDRFFAERPEGSVSTLKIQRTQQEDSAVYLCASSPYVGGAYEQYFGPGTRLTVT.

V usage is TRBV10-3 and J usage is TRBJ1-1; 8 bases fit TRBD1. Germline loops: CDR1 ENHRY, CDR2 SYGVKD. This CDR3 is 15 amino acids long. The junction had 4 bases not matched to a gene; V was cut back by 2 bases and J by 2 bases. CDR3 region: CAISEGQGRNTEAFF. The CDR3 coding sequence is TGTGCCATCAGTGAGGGACAGGGACGAAACACTGAAGCTTTCTTT.

This clone came up once. The germline gene is not matched at one end of the junction; a read error may be the cause. This sequence joins TRBV27 and TRBJ2-7; 7 bases match TRBD2. The germline V gene has CDR1 MNHEY and CDR2 SMNVEV (reference sequence). The CDR3 has 14 residues. The CDR3 region is CASSPTSFQYGQYF. The CDR3 bases are TGTGCCAGCAGTCCGACTAGCTTCCAGTACGGGCAGTACTTC.

The rearrangement links TRBV19 to TRBJ2-1; D not resolved. Deletions cut 5 bases from V and 0 bases from J, with 11 bases between. Germline V gene lookup returns CDR1 LNHDA and CDR2 SQIVND (reference sequence). The CDR3 has 15 residues. This CDR3 reads CASSGGISSYNEQFF. DNA for the CDR3: TGTGCCAGTAGTGGCGGCATAAGCTCCTACAATGAGCAGTTCTTC.

The V and J genes are TRBV6-1 and TRBJ2-7; 9 nucleotides align to TRBD2. The trim removed 8 bases at V and 3 bases at J, leaving 11 bases unmatched. Germline CDR1 and CDR2: MNHNS and SASEGT. This CDR3 region has 15 residues. The CDR3 loop reads CASLGRGLAYYEQYF. As DNA, the CDR3 is TGTGCCAGCCTAGGGCGGGGACTAGCTTACTACGAGCAGTACTTC.

V gene TRBV13 combines with J gene TRBJ2-1; TRBD1 aligns across 7 bases. Germline V gene lookup returns CDR1 PRHDT and CDR2 FYEKMQ (reference sequence). The V and J ends lost 1 base and 7 bases, in that order; junction bases with no gene match: 1. CDR3 size: 13 residues. DNA for the CDR3: TGTGCCAGCAGCTTAGCCAGGGGGAATGAGCAGTTCTTC. It is translated as CASSLARGNEQFF.

This clone was detected only a few times. This chain uses TRBV5-8 with TRBJ1-1; D gene ambiguous. CDR3 length equals 14 residues. Trimming cost V 0 bases and J 1 base, with 7 bases left between them. Germline V gives CDR1 SGHTS, CDR2 YDEGEE. The chain's CDR3 is CASSLGARNTEAFF. The CDR3 coding sequence is TGTGCCAGCAGCTTGGGGGCCCGGAACACTGAAGCTTTCTTT.

The chain carries TRBV28 and TRBJ2-7, with 9 bases fitting TRBD1. From germline, CDR1 is MDHEN and CDR2 SYDVKM. The CDR3 has 15 amino acids. With V trimmed by 9 bases and J by 2 bases, 11 bases remained unmatched. The chain's CDR3 is CASYARGQGTYEQYF. The CDR3 bases are TGTGCCAGTTATGCTCGGGGACAGGGAACCTACGAGCAGTACTTC.

This clone was counted once. The rearrangement joins TRBV7-2 to TRBJ2-1; 11 nucleotides match TRBD2. J was trimmed by 6 bases and V by 5 bases; bases with no gene match: 3. Germline CDR1 is SGHTA and CDR2 is FQGNSA. This CDR3 has 14 amino acids. CDR3 coding DNA: TGTGCCAGCAGCCAGGGACTAGCGGTCAATGAGCAGTTCTTC. It yields the protein CASSQGLAVNEQFF.

The gene calls are TRBV19 and TRBJ2-1; TRBD1 matches at 11 bases. Germline trimming cut 6 bases from V and 9 bases from J; bases unmatched to any gene: 13. The germline V gene encodes CDR1 LNHDA and CDR2 SQIVND (reference sequence). The CDR3 contains 16 residues. CDR3 in amino acids: CASSLNRDRGRGEQFF. The CDR3 nucleotides are TGTGCCAGTAGCCTGAACCGGGACAGGGGGAGAGGTGAGCAGTTCTTC. The whole variable domain, filled in from reference TRBV19 and TRBJ2-1, reads DGGITQSPKYLFRKEGQNVTLSCEQNLNHDAMYWYRQDPGQGLRLIYYSQIVNDFQKGDIAEGYSVSREKKESFPLTVTSAQKNPTAFYLCASSLNRDRGRGEQFFGPGTRLTVL.

CDR3 residues: CASSTTSGSKVQQYF. CDR3 nucleotide sequence: TGTGCCAGTAGTACGACTAGCGGGAGTAAAGTTCAGCAGTACTTC. This chain links TRBV19 with TRBJ2-7, with 12 bases that match TRBD2. The V and J ends lost 4 bases and 8 bases, in that order; junction bases with no gene match: 9. CDR3 length: 15 amino acids. Germline CDR1 is LNHDA and CDR2 is SQIVND (reference sequence). The full variable domain, with the rest looked up from reference TRBV19 and TRBJ2-7, is DGGITQSPKYLFRKEGQNVTLSCEQNLNHDAMYWYRQDPGQGLRLIYYSQIVNDFQKGDIAEGYSVSREKKESFPLTVTSAQKNPTAFYLCASSTTSGSKVQQYFGPGTRLTVT.

The chain uses TRBV7-2 and TRBJ1-2, with D perhaps matching TRBD1 (5 bases). This CDR3 spans 15 amino acids. Trimming shortened V by 4 bases and J by 0 bases, and 12 bases separated the two germline ends. The germline CDR1 and CDR2 sequences are SGHTA and FQGNSA. The CDR3 bases are TGTGCCAGCAGCTCCTCGGCGGGGGCTAACTATGGCTACACCTTC. This translates into CASSSSAGANYGYTF.

The gene calls are TRBV14 and TRBJ2-7; 8 bases agree with TRBD1. The V gene end was trimmed by 0 bases and the J gene end by 4 bases; junction bases not matched to a gene: 8. Germline CDR1 SGHDN, CDR2 FVKESK. The CDR3 length is 16 residues. The CDR3 coding sequence is TGTGCCAGCAGCCAAGATGGTTGGCAGGGGGCGTACGAGCAGTACTTC. Translation gives CASSQDGWQGAYEQYF. Together with reference TRBV14 and TRBJ2-7, the CDR3 gives the full variable domain: EAGVTQFPSHSVIEKGQTVTLRCDPISGHDNLYWYRRVMGKEIKFLLHFVKESKQDESGMPNNRFLAERTGGTYSTLKVQPAELEDSGVYFCASSQDGWQGAYEQYFGPGTRLTVT.